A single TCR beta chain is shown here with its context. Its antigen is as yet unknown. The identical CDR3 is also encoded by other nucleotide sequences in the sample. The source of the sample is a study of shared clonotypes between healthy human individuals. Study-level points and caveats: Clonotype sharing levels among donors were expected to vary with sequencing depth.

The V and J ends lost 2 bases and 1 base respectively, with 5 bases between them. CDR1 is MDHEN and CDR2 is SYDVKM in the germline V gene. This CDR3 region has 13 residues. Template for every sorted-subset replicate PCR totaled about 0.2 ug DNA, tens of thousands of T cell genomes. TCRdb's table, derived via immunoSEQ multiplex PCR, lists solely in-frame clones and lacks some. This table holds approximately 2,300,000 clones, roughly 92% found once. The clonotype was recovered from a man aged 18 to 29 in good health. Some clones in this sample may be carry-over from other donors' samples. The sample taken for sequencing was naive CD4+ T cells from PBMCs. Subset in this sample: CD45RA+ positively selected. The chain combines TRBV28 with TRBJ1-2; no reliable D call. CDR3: CASSLRVNYGYTF. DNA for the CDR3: TGTGCCAGCAGTTTAAGGGTTAACTATGGCTACACCTTC.